This T cell receptor beta chain was identified in a study of cytomegalovirus exposure and HLA in healthy donors (dated by TCRdb to 2015 to 2018). Looking at the study overall: A later analysis indicated that the 130 or so validation repertoires were generated on the platform also employed for the approximately 690 repertoires of the first cohort. The study aimed to test whether signatures of past pathogen exposure could be identified by cataloging public T cell receptors. To predict cytomegalovirus infection status, the study combined high-throughput TCR immunosequencing, statistical association of individual TCRs with disease status, and machine learning. Besides the first cohort of approximately 710 subjects, a separate validation cohort made up of about 120 different subjects was used. General study outcomes and caveats: The validation cohort had no HLA typing available for a later analysis, so co-occurrence within that cohort was assessed over all 110 or so repertoires. In vitro tests confirmed that a few of the cytomegalovirus-associated TCR beta chains recognize cytomegalovirus antigens. A total of 164 TCR beta chains were listed by the study as associated with cytomegalovirus. Cytomegalovirus status was reported to be diagnosed by the classifier with high specificity and sensitivity in both the original and validation cohorts. Most TCR sequences were seen in very few donors, while some public TCRs were found in many individuals. Subsequent analysis determined that TCRs grouped into clusters in the first cohort also showed a tendency toward co-occurrence across the roughly 120 validation repertoires, and 94% of cluster scores exceeded 0. The authors suggested that the approach could potentially be generalized to other disease states and immunological phenotypes.

The library was generated by the immunoSEQ multiplex PCR assay. Processing in the source paper ran as follows. To diagnose cytomegalovirus status from the catalog of TCR beta chain sequences, a statistical classification framework was built. TCRdb obtained this table from immuneACCESS and retained in-frame rearrangements with V and J assigned. These tables miss some clones; where compared with another copy, unresolved V genes account for less than half of the shortfall, and the remainder is unexplained. That table is the source of V, J and clone size, and D and trimming were worked out from the DNA. Within this sample are fewer than 90,000 clones, with roughly 83% of them counted one time only. Together, the top ten hold 9.5% to 13% of the sample. From the cysteine through the phenylalanine, the CDR3 covers 12 amino acids. The sequence is cut down to CDR3 DNA, 36 bases in frame from base 1. Unmatched junction bases come to 0, with V trimmed by 3 bases and J by 4 bases. CDR1 and CDR2 were assigned from the germline V gene (reference sequence) as GTSNPN and SVGIG.

Separate from the roughly 700-subject first cohort, the validation cohort of around 130 subjects was the group to which the donors belonged. Points on this clone: What this receptor recognizes is not known. Base qualities were left out, and no much larger clone turns up one base away.

The sequenced sample was PBMCs. The TCR comes from a woman aged 18-29 years in good health and CMV-seropositive. This chain is built from TRBV30 and TRBJ2-3; 8 nucleotides in the junction match TRBD1. The DNA sequence reads TGTGCCTGGAGGACAGGGGCAGATACGCAGTATTTT. Protein translation: CAWRTGADTQYF.